Presented here are 3 T cell receptor beta chains from one specimen sequenced in a study of cytomegalovirus exposure and HLA in healthy donors. Data came from immunoSEQ multiplex PCR; TCRdb stores just in-frame clones and leaves some out. The sample yields 210,000 or so clones, 88% seen once. The sequenced sample was PBMCs. The receptors were gathered from a woman aged 18-29 years in good health and CMV-seronegative.

The chain links TRBV27 to TRBJ1-2; D is perhaps TRBD1 (6 bases). Germline values: CDR1 MNHEY, CDR2 SMNVEV (reference sequence). This CDR3 region has 13 residues. Trimming pared 5 bases from V and 5 bases from J, leaving 12 bases between. The chain's CDR3 is CASSGGSLYGYTF. In DNA, the CDR3 is TGTGCCAGCAGTGGGGGCAGTTTATATGGCTACACCTTC.

This clone was seen just once. The chain uses TRBV2 and TRBJ2-3; maybe TRBD2 (5 bases). The CDR3 runs to 15 residues. Trimming stripped 4 bases from V and 0 bases from J, with 11 bases between. The V gene's germline CDR1 is SNHLY and CDR2 FYNNEI. CDR3 coding DNA: TGTGCCAGCAGTGGGAGCGGACTTAGCACAGATACGCAGTATTTT. Amino acids: CASSGSGLSTDTQYF. Drawing the rest from reference TRBV2 and TRBJ2-3, the complete variable domain is EPEVTQTPSHQVTQMGQEVILRCVPISNHLYFYWYRQILGQKVEFLVSFYNNEISEKSEIFDDQFSVERPDGSNFTLKIRSTKLEDSAMYFCASSGSGLSTDTQYFGPGTRLTVL.

This chain joins TRBV9 and TRBJ2-3, with no clear D. This CDR3 contains 15 residues. V was cut by 0 bases and J by 0 bases, with 8 bases left in between. Germline V gives CDR1 SGDLS, CDR2 YYNGEE. Here the CDR3 DNA reads TGTGCCAGCAGCGTAGAGCCTACTAGCACAGATACGCAGTATTTT. It codes for CASSVEPTSTDTQYF.